This TCR beta chain derives from a study of identical twins. TCRdb fed the 5' RACE reads into MiXCR, producing one record per CDR3 protein. The table shows just over 500,000 distinct CDR3 sequences, with less than 25% occurring only once. This sample also appeared in a second study, on T cells expressing NK-cell markers.

Sequenced: CD4+ T cells sorted from blood. This receptor was identified in a woman between 18 and 30 years old in good health.

The CDR3 coding sequence is TGTGCCTGGAGTGCATCGGCAGGGGCCCAGCATTTT. This encodes CAWSASAGAQHF. The chain has TRBV30 and TRBJ1-5; tentatively, D is TRBD1 (6 bases). The CDR3 runs 12 residues. V lost 1 base, J lost 11 bases, and 12 bases lay in between. Germline CDR1 and CDR2: GTSNPN and SVGIG (reference sequence).